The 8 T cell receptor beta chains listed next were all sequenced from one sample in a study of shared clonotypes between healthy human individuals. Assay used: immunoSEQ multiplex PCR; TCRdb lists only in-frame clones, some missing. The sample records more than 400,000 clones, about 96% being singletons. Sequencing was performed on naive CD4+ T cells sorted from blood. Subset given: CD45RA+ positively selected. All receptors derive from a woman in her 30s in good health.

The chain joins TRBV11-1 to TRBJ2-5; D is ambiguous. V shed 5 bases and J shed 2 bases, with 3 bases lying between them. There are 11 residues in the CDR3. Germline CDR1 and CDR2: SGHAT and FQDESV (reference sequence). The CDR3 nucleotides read TGTGCCAGCAGCGAACAAGAGACCCAGTACTTC. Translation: CASSEQETQYF.

The CDR3 region has the DNA TGTGCCAGCAGCGAGGGGGACAGGGGGCTATACGAGCAGTACTTC. It translates to CASSEGDRGLYEQYF. This chain connects TRBV9 to TRBJ2-7; 12 bases align to TRBD1. Trimming cost V 3 bases and J 4 bases; bases outside gene matches: 5. This CDR3 is built from 15 residues. Germline loops: CDR1 SGDLS, CDR2 YYNGEE.

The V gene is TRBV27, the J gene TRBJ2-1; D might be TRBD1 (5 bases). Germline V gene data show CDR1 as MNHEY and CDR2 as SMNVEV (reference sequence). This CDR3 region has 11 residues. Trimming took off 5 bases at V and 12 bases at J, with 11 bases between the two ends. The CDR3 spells CASSGQTRQFF. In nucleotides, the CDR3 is TGTGCCAGCAGTGGACAAACGAGGCAGTTCTTC.

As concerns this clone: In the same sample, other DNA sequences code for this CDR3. The CDR3 here is CASSIAGSSYNEQFF. The CDR3 DNA reads as TGTGCCAGTAGTATAGCGGGCAGCTCCTACAATGAGCAGTTCTTC. V and J are TRBV19 and TRBJ2-1; D unclear. Germline V gives CDR1 LNHDA, CDR2 SQIVND (reference sequence). The V end was cut by 1 base, the J end by 0 bases, with 7 bases between. This CDR3 region has 15 residues.

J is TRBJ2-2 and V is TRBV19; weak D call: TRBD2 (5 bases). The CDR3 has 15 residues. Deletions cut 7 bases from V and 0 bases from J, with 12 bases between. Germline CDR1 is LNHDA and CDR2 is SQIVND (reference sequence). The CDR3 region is CASKWENANTGELFF. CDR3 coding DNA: TGTGCCAGTAAGTGGGAGAACGCGAACACCGGGGAGCTGTTTTTT.

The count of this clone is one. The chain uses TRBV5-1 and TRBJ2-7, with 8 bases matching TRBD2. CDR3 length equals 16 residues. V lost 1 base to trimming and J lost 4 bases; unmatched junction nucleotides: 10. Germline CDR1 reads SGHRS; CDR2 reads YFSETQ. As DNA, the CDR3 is TGCGCCAGCAGCTTGTCCCCAGGGGTAGCGGGATACGAGCAGTACTTC. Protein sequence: CASSLSPGVAGYEQYF.

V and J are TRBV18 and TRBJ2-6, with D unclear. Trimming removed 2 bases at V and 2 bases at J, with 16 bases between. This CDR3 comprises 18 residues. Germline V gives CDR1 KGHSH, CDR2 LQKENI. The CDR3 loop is CASSPAVLFSTGANVLTF. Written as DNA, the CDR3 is TGTGCCAGCTCACCAGCAGTTTTGTTTTCCACTGGGGCCAACGTCCTGACTTTC.

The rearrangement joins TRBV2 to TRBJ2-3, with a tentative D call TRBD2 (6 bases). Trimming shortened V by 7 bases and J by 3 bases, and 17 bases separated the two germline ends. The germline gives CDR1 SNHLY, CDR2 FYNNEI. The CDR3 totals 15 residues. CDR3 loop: CASNSWGVQTDTQYF. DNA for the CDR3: TGTGCCAGCAATTCCTGGGGGGTACAGACAGATACGCAGTATTTT.